Shown below are 2 T cell receptor beta chains from a single sample sequenced in a study of T cells in Graves' hyperthyroidism and ophthalmopathy. There were TCR beta CDR3 regions amplified from RNA transcripts. Initially, a first-round RT-PCR of the TCR CDR3 employed the HTBI primer set. TCRdb processed the multiplex PCR reads anew with MiXCR; each CDR3 protein has one entry. The sample has roughly 420,000 distinct CDR3 sequences, less than 20% seen once; the top ten hold roughly 13%. The sequenced sample consisted of blood. These receptors all stem from a young woman with Graves' hyperthyroidism.

The chain joins TRBV7-2 to TRBJ2-1; possible D gene TRBD2, 6 bases. Trimming removed 1 base at V and 8 bases at J, with 18 bases between. This CDR3 contains 16 residues. The germline V gene encodes CDR1 SGHTA and CDR2 FQGNSA. The CDR3 DNA follows: TGTGCCAGCAGCTTAGTGGGGGGAGACAAATTTTATGAGCAGTTCTTC. This gives the protein CASSLVGGDKFYEQFF.

In its sample, this clonotype was seen a few times. The V gene is TRBV9, the J gene TRBJ2-1, with 13 bases fitting TRBD2. CDR1 and CDR2 from the germline V gene are SGDLS and YYNGEE. V lost 3 bases, J lost 6 bases, and 3 bases stayed unmatched. The CDR3 length is 15 residues. The DNA for the CDR3 is TGTGCCAGCAGCGCGGGACTAGCGGGATTCAATGAGCAGTTCTTC. Translating gives CASSAGLAGFNEQFF. Together with reference TRBV9 and TRBJ2-1, the CDR3 gives the full variable domain: DSGVTQTPKHLITATGQRVTLRCSPRSGDLSVYWYQQSLDQGLQFLIQYYNGEERAKGNILERFSAQQFPDLHSELNLSSLELGDSALYFCASSAGLAGFNEQFFGPGTRLTVL.